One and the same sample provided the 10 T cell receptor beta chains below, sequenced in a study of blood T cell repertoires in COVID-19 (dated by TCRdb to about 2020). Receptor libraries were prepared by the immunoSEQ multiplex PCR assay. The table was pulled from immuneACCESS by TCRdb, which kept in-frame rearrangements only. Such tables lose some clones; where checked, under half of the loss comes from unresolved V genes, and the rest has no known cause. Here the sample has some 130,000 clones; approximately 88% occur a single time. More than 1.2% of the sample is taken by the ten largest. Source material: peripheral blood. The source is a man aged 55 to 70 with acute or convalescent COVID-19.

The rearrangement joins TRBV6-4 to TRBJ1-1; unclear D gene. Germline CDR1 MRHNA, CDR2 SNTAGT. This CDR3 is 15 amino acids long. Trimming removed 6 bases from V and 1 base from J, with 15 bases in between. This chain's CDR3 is CASSRDLNGNTEAFF. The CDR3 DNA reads TGTGCCAGCAGCCGGGATCTTAACGGGAACACTGAAGCTTTCTTT.

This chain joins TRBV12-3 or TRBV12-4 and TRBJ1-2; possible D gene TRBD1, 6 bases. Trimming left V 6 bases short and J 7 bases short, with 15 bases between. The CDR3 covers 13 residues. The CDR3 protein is CASSPGQMGGYTF. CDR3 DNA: TGTGCCAGCAGCCCTGGACAGATGGGTGGCTACACCTTC.

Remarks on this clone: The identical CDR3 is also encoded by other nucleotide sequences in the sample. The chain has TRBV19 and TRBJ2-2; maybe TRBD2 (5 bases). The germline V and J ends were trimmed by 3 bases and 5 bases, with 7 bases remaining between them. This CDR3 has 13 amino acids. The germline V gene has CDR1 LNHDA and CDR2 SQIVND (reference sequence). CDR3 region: CASSISGTGELFF. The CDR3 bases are TGTGCCAGTAGTATTTCGGGGACCGGGGAGCTGTTTTTT.

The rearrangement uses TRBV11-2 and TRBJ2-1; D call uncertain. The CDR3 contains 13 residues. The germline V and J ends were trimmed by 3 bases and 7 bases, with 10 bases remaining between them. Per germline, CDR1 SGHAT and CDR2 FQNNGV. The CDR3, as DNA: TGTGCCAGCAGCTTTGCTCCTATGAATGAGCAGTTCTTC. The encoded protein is CASSFAPMNEQFF.

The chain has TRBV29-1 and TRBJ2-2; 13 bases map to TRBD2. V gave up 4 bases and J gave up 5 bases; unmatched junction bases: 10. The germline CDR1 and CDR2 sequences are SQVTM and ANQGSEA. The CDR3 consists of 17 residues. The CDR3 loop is CSVGLAGGTTMTGELFF. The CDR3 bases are TGCAGCGTTGGACTAGCGGGAGGTACAACAATGACCGGGGAGCTGTTTTTT.

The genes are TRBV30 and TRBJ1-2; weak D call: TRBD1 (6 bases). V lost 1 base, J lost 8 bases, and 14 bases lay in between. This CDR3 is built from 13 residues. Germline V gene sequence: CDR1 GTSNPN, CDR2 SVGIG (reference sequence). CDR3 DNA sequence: TGTGCCTGGAGTGACACAGGGACGCGCGGCTACACCTTC. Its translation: CAWSDTGTRGYTF. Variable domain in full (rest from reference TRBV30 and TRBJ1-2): SQTIHQWPATLVQPVGSPLSLECTVEGTSNPNLYWYRQAAGRGLQLLFYSVGIGQISSEVPQNLSASRPQDRQFILSSKKLLLSDSGFYLCAWSDTGTRGYTFGSGTRLTVV.

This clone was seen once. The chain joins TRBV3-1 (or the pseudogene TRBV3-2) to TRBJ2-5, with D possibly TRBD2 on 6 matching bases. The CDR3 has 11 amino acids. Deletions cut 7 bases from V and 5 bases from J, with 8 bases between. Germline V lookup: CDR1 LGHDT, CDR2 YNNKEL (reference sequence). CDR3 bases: TGTGCCAGCATGCGGGGTGAGACCCAGTACTTC. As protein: CASMRGETQYF.

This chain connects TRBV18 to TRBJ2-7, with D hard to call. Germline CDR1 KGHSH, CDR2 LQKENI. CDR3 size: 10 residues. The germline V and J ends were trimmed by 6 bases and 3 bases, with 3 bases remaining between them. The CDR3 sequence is CASSVYEQYF. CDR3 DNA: TGTGCCAGCTCCGTCTACGAGCAGTACTTC.

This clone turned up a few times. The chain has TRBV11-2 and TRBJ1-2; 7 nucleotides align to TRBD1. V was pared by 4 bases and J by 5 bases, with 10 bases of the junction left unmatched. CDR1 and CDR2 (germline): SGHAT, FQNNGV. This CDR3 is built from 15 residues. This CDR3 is CASSSRTGSLYGYTF. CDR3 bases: TGTGCCAGCAGCTCCAGGACAGGTTCCCTGTATGGCTACACCTTC.

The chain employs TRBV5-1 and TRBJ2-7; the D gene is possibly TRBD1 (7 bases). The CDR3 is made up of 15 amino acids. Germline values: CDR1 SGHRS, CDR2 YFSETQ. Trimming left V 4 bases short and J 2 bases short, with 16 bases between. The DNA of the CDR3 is TGCGCCAGCAGCGGCGGGACAGTGATTCCCTACGAGCAGTACTTC. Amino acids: CASSGGTVIPYEQYF.